This TCR beta chain was obtained from a study of CD8+ T cells in alopecia areata. Following extraction, RNA underwent reverse transcription to cDNA, which served as the sequencing template. Here immunoSEQ multiplex PCR was the method, and the copy in TCRdb shows in-frame clones only, minus some. Of 200,000 to 250,000 clones listed, around 67% are singletons. Alopecia areata patients provided lesional scalp punch biopsies and peripheral blood, both collected for the study. In regard to this clone: Its antigen is still unknown.

The germline V gene has CDR1 GTSNPN and CDR2 SVGIG (reference sequence). The CDR3 loop spans 14 amino acids. V was pared by 7 bases and J by 0 bases, with 8 bases of the junction left unmatched. General study points: In patients, TCRs were shared less clearly than in mice, and HLA may possibly be involved. There were also resident alphabeta T cells of normal skin sequenced in scalp samples.

The sample here was CD4+ T cells sorted from blood, taken at week 0. This receptor was identified in a human donor with alopecia areata. The chain recombines TRBV30 with TRBJ2-7; 8 bases agree with TRBD1. The CDR3 sequence: CASITGGVSYEQYF. CDR3 DNA sequence: TGTGCCTCCATAACAGGGGGTGTCTCCTACGAGCAGTACTTC.